This section outlines one T cell receptor (beta chain) sequence together with its context. Its antigen target is currently unknown. Base qualities are missing; no much larger clone stands one base away. The data were obtained in a study of tumor-infiltrating lymphocytes in oesophageal squamous cell carcinoma (dated by TCRdb to 2015 to 2016). The CDR3 numbers 12 residues from cysteine through phenylalanine. Only the CDR3 region is kept as DNA, spanning 36 bases read in frame from base 1. The germline V gene specifies MRHNA as CDR1 and SNTAGT as CDR2. The library came from PCR. The sequencer was an Illumina HiSeq 2000. TCRdb handled the public reads itself, with Q25 trimming in fastp and clone calling in MiXCR, and kept productive beta chains. Every entry covers one CDR3 protein and lists the most common genes and DNA from its rows. The sample table records roughly 20,000 distinct CDR3 sequences; 40% to 55% of these occur just once. The top ten clonotypes cover around a quarter of the sample.

Here the chain combines TRBV6-4 and TRBJ2-3; the D segment cannot be called with confidence. The J call could be wrong; TRBJ1-1 is a better fit for the DNA end. Source material: esophageal tumor tissue. The sequence was obtained from a male donor with esophageal squamous cell carcinoma. The CDR3 protein sequence reads: CASSDSGQRAFF. The nucleotides read TGTGCCAGCAGTGACTCCGGGCAGAGAGCTTTCTTT.